This entry lists 9 T cell receptor beta chains sequenced from one sample in a study of cytomegalovirus exposure and HLA in healthy donors. PCR used 60 Vbeta primers and 13 Jbeta primers. Measured with immunoSEQ multiplex PCR; TCRdb has only the in-frame clones, and not every one. This sample has tens of thousands of clones, with roughly 73% found just once. What was sequenced was PBMCs. These receptors originate from a male donor in good health and CMV-seropositive.

The rearrangement uses TRBV12-2 and TRBJ1-6. TRBV12-2 is assigned pseudogene status. CDR3 length: 16 amino acids. In DNA, the CDR3 is TGTGCAAGTCGCTTTCGACTGAGCTCCTATAATTCACCCCTCCACTTT. This codes for CASRFRLSSYNSPLHF.

This chain links TRBV2 with TRBJ2-1, with 7 bases lining up with TRBD2. The germline V gene has CDR1 SNHLY and CDR2 FYNNEI. This CDR3 has 14 residues. The V and J ends lost 3 bases and 6 bases, in that order; junction bases with no gene match: 5. The CDR3 here is CASSEGGSFNEQFF. The DNA for the CDR3 is TGTGCCAGCAGTGAGGGAGGGAGTTTCAATGAGCAGTTCTTC. The full variable domain, completed using reference TRBV2 and TRBJ2-1, is EPEVTQTPSHQVTQMGQEVILRCVPISNHLYFYWYRQILGQKVEFLVSFYNNEISEKSEIFDDQFSVERPDGSNFTLKIRSTKLEDSAMYFCASSEGGSFNEQFFGPGTRLTVL.

V usage is TRBV9 and J usage is TRBJ2-5, with 9 bases aligning to TRBD1. The CDR3 is 16 amino acids. Germline CDR1 SGDLS, CDR2 YYNGEE. Germline trimming cut 4 bases from V and 5 bases from J; bases unmatched to any gene: 12. In DNA, the CDR3 is TGTGCCAGCAGCCGATCCGGGACAGGGTCTTGGGAGACCCAGTACTTC. Its translation: CASSRSGTGSWETQYF.

The chain has TRBV6-6 and TRBJ2-2; D remains ambiguous. The germline CDR1 and CDR2 sequences are MNHNY and SVGAGI (reference sequence). V was shortened by 5 bases and J by 0 bases, with 13 bases between the two germline ends. There are 16 residues in the CDR3. The CDR3: CASSALRRTNTGELFF. CDR3 DNA sequence: TGTGCCAGCAGTGCCCTCCGGCGGACGAACACCGGGGAGCTGTTTTTT.

The chain carries TRBV7-2 and TRBJ2-3; 7 bases are a match to TRBD1. V lost 5 bases to trimming and J lost 5 bases; unmatched junction nucleotides: 7. From germline, CDR1 is SGHTA and CDR2 FQGNSA. The CDR3 totals 14 residues. This CDR3 reads CASSPDRAVDTQYF. DNA for the CDR3: TGTGCCAGCAGCCCCGACAGGGCCGTAGATACGCAGTATTTT.

The V and J genes are TRBV5-1 and TRBJ1-5; 8 bases align to TRBD1. The J segment lost 1 base and the V segment lost 0 bases, leaving 9 bases of the junction unmatched. This CDR3 contains 18 residues. The germline CDR1 and CDR2 sequences are SGHRS and YFSETQ. The CDR3 loop reads CASSLAGRGLRSNQPQHF. In DNA form, the CDR3 reads TGCGCCAGCAGCTTGGCGGGCAGGGGGCTTCGGAGCAATCAGCCCCAGCATTTT.

The chain combines TRBV5-1 with TRBJ1-1; TRBD1 matches at 7 bases. Unmatched junction bases numbered 6, after V lost 2 bases and J lost 5 bases. The germline gives CDR1 SGHRS, CDR2 YFSETQ. CDR3 size: 14 residues. CDR3 amino acids: CASSFRGDNTEAFF. The CDR3 DNA is TGCGCCAGCAGCTTCAGGGGGGATAATACTGAAGCTTTCTTT.

V usage is TRBV6-1 and J usage is TRBJ1-6; D possibly corresponds to TRBD1 (5 bases). This CDR3 comprises 14 residues. V was cut by 3 bases and J by 5 bases, with 8 bases left in between. Germline V gene sequence: CDR1 MNHNS, CDR2 SASEGT. Written as DNA, the CDR3 is TGTGCCAGCAGTGAGCAAGGGGATAATTCACCCCTCCACTTT. Its translation is CASSEQGDNSPLHF.

The chain couples TRBV27 to TRBJ2-2, with 8 bases that match TRBD2. This CDR3 is built from 16 residues. The ends lost 7 bases at V and 1 base at J; junction bases unmatched: 8. Germline CDR1 MNHEY, CDR2 SMNVEV (reference sequence). DNA for the CDR3: TGTGCCAGCAAAAAAACTAGCGGAGTGAACACCGGGGAGCTGTTTTTT. Translation: CASKKTSGVNTGELFF.